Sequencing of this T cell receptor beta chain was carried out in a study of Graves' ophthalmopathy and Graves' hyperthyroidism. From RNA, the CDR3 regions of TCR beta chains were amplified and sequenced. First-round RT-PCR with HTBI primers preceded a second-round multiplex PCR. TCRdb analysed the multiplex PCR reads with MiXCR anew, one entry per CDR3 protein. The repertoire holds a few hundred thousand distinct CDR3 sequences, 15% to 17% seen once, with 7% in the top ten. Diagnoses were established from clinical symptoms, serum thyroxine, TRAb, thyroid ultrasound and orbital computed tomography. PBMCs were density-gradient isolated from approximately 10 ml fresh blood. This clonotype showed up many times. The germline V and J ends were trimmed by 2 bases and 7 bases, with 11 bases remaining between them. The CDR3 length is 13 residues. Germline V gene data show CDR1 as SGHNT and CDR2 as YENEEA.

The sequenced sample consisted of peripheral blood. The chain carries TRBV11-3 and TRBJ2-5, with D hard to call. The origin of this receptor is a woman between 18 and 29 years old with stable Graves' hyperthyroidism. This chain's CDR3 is CASSLSVMGTQYF. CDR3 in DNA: TGTGCCAGCAGCTTATCGGTAATGGGGACCCAGTACTTC.